These 7 T cell receptor beta chains originate from one sample sequenced in a study of cytomegalovirus exposure and HLA in healthy donors. Primers for the PCR totalled 60 Vbeta and 13 Jbeta. Assay: immunoSEQ multiplex PCR; the TCRdb copy retains only in-frame clones and omits some. The sample carries 150,000 to 200,000 clones, around four fifths recorded once. Input material: PBMCs. Receptors originate from a man aged 18 to 29 in good health and CMV-seronegative.

The chain uses TRBV11-2 and TRBJ1-1; TRBD1 aligns across 7 bases. The germline gives CDR1 SGHAT, CDR2 FQNNGV. V shed 1 base and J 1 base; nucleotides not matched to a gene: 3. There are 15 residues in the CDR3. The CDR3 sequence is CASSLVGGGNTEAFF. The CDR3 DNA sequence: TGTGCCAGCAGCTTAGTAGGGGGCGGGAACACTGAAGCTTTCTTT. The full variable domain, rest sourced from reference TRBV11-2 and TRBJ1-1, is EAGVAQSPRYKIIEKRQSVAFWCNPISGHATLYWYQQILGQGPKLLIQFQNNGVVDDSQLPKDRFSAERLKGVDSTLKIQPAKLEDSAVYLCASSLVGGGNTEAFFGQGTRLTVV.

This clone turned up a few times. This rearrangement joins TRBV28 to TRBJ1-4; 7 positions match TRBD1. CDR3 length: 16 residues. The germline V gene has CDR1 MDHEN and CDR2 SYDVKM. V gave up 7 bases and J gave up 7 bases; unmatched junction bases: 15. CDR3 sequence (DNA): TGTGCCAGCACCCCGGACAGGCGGGCCGCCAGTGAAAAACTGTTTTTT. Its protein is CASTPDRRAASEKLFF.

The rearrangement joins TRBV7-9 to TRBJ2-3; 10 bases align to TRBD1. Trimming took 3 bases from V and 2 from J; bases not matched to a gene: 8. Germline loops: CDR1 SEHNR, CDR2 FQNEAQ (reference sequence). The CDR3 runs 17 residues. This CDR3 reads CASSFLPGQGPTDTQYF. The CDR3 bases are TGTGCCAGCAGCTTCCTCCCGGGACAGGGGCCCACAGATACGCAGTATTTT.

V and J are TRBV5-1 and TRBJ2-2; 7 bases are a match to TRBD1. The V gene's germline CDR1 is SGHRS and CDR2 YFSETQ. The CDR3 extends over 18 amino acids. Trimming at V came to 4 bases and at J to 7 bases, leaving 19 bases not matched to a gene. The chain's CDR3 is CASSLRGGVAPYIGELFF. As DNA, the CDR3 is TGCGCCAGCAGCCTGAGAGGGGGCGTAGCTCCTTACATCGGGGAGCTGTTTTTT.

The chain couples TRBV2 to TRBJ1-4; possibly TRBD1 for D (5 bases). V lost 7 bases, J lost 2 bases, and 23 bases lay in between. Germline assignment: CDR1 SNHLY and CDR2 FYNNEI. The CDR3 spans 18 residues. The DNA of the CDR3 is TGTGCCAGCATCCTACGAGGACCCGGGGGTTGGACTAATGAAAAACTGTTTTTT. This gives the protein CASILRGPGGWTNEKLFF.

The V call is TRBV28, the J call TRBJ1-5; D call uncertain. From germline, CDR1 is MDHEN and CDR2 SYDVKM. This CDR3 has 15 amino acids. V was cut by 3 bases and J by 0 bases, with 9 bases left in between. Here the CDR3 reads CASSLNRYSNQPQHF. CDR3 DNA sequence: TGTGCCAGCAGTTTGAACAGATATAGCAATCAGCCCCAGCATTTT.

The chain recombines TRBV2 with TRBJ1-4; D perhaps matches TRBD1 (6 bases). With 5 bases removed from V and 0 bases from J, the gap between germline ends came to 13 bases. Per the germline V gene, CDR1 is SNHLY and CDR2 is FYNNEI. The CDR3 extends over 16 amino acids. This CDR3 is CASSIRTAATNEKLFF. The CDR3 DNA sequence: TGTGCCAGCAGTATCCGGACAGCCGCAACTAATGAAAAACTGTTTTTT.